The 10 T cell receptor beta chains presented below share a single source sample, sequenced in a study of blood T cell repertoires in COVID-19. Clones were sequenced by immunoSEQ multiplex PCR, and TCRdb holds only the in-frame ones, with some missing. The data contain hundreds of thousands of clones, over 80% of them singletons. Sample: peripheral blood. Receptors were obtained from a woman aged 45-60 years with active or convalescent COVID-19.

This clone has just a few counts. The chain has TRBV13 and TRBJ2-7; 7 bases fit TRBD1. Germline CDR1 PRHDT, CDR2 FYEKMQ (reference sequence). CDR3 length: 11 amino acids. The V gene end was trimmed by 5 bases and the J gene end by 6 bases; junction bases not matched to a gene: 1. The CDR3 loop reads CASSHRGEQYF. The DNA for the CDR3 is TGTGCCAGCAGCCACAGGGGCGAGCAGTACTTC.

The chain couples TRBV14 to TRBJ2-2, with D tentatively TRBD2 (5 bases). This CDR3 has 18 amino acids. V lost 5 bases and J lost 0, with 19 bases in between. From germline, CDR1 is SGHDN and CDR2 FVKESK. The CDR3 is CASSLNVGVFANTGELFF. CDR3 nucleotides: TGTGCCAGCAGCTTAAATGTCGGGGTCTTCGCGAACACCGGGGAGCTGTTTTTT.

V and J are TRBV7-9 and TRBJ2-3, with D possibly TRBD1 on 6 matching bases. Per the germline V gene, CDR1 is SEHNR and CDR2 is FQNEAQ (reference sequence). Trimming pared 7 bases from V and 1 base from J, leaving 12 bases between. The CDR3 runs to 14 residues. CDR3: CASTDEGGTDTQYF. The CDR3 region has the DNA TGTGCCAGCACTGACGAGGGGGGCACAGATACGCAGTATTTT. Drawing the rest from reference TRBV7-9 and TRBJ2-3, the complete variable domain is DTGVSQNPRHKITKRGQNVTFRCDPISEHNRLYWYRQTLGQGPEFLTYFQNEAQLEKSRLLSDRFSAERPKGSFSTLEIQRTEQGDSAMYLCASTDEGGTDTQYFGPGTRLTVL.

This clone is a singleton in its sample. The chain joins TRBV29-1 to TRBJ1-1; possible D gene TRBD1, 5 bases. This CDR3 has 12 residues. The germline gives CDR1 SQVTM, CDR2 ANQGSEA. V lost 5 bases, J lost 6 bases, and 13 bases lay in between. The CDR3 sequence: CSVSDTRSEAFF. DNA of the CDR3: TGCAGCGTTTCGGACACCAGATCTGAAGCTTTCTTT.

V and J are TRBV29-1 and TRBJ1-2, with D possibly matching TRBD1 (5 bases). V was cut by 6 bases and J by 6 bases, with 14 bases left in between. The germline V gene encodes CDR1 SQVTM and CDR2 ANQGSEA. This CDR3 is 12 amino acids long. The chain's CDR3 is CSVSRTNDGYTF. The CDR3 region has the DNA TGCAGCGTCTCCCGGACAAATGATGGCTACACCTTC.

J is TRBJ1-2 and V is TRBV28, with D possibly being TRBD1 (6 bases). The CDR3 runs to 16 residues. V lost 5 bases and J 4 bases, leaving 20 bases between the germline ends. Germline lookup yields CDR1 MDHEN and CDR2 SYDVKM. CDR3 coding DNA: TGTGCCAGCAGTACCCCAGCCAGGGGTATGGGCTATGGCTACACCTTC. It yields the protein CASSTPARGMGYGYTF.

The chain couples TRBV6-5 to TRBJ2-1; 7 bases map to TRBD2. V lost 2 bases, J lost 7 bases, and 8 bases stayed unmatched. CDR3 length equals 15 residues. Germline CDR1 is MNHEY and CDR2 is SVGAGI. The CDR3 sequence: CASSYGLAGVNEQFF. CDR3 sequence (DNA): TGTGCCAGCAGTTACGGGTTAGCGGGTGTTAATGAGCAGTTCTTC.

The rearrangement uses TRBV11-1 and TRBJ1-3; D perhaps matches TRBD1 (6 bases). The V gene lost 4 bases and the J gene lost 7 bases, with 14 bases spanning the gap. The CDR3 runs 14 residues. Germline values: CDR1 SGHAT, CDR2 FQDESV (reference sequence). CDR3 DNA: TGTGCCAGCAGCTCCCGACAGGATGGCAACACCATATATTTT. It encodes CASSSRQDGNTIYF.

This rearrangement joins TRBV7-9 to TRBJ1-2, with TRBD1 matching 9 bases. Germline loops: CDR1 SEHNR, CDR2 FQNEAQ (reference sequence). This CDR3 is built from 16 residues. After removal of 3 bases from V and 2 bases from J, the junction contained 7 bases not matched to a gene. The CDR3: CASSFTGGEVNYGYTF. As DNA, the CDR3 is TGTGCCAGCAGCTTTACAGGGGGCGAGGTAAACTATGGCTACACCTTC.

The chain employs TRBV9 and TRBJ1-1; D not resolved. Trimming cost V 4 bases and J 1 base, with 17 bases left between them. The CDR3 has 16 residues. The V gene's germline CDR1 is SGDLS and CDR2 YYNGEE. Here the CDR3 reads CASSLRLGGGNTEAFF. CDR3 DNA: TGTGCCAGCAGCTTACGACTGGGAGGAGGGAACACTGAAGCTTTCTTT.